This T cell receptor (beta chain) was sequenced for a study of T cell changes during pregnancy in multiple sclerosis. Here immunoSEQ multiplex PCR was the method, and the copy in TCRdb shows in-frame clones only, minus some. Of approximately 100,000 clones detected, almost 95% appear once; the ten largest clones hold 0.7% to 0.9%. This clone was recorded only once. The CDR3 sequence is 14 residues long. Trimming pared 7 bases from V and 8 bases from J, leaving 23 bases between. Looked up from germline, CDR1 is SQVTM and CDR2 is ANQGSEA. The TCR comes from a female donor with multiple sclerosis, enrolled in a pregnancy study. Sequencing was performed on peripheral blood, taken before pregnancy. The rearrangement joins TRBV29-1 to TRBJ1-2; D perhaps matches TRBD1 (5 bases). The CDR3 region has the DNA TGCAGCGCCCCTATAGCGTGGGACTCCGAGGGCTACACCTTC. Translating gives CSAPIAWDSEGYTF.